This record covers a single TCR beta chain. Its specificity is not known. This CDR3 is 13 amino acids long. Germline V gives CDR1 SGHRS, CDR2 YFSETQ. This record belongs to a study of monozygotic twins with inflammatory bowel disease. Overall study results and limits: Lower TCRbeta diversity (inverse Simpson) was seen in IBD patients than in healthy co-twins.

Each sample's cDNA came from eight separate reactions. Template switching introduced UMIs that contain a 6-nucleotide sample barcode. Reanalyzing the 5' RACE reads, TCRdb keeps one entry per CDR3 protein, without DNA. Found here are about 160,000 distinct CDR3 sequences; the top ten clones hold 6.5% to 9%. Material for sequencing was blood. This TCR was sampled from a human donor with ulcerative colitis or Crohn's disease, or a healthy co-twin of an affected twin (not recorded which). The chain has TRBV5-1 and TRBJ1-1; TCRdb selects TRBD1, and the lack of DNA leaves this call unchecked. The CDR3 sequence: CASSPLKGAEAFF. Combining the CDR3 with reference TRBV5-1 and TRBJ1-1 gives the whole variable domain KAGVTQTPRYLIKTRGQQVTLSCSPISGHRSVSWYQQTPGQGLQFLFEYFSETQRNKGNFPGRFSGRQFSNSRSEMNVSTLELGDSALYLCASSPLKGAEAFFGQGTRLTVV.